This paragraph reports one TCR beta chain. The method was immunoSEQ multiplex PCR; TCRdb's version includes in-frame clones alone and lacks a portion of them. The sample comprises roughly 73,000 clones, approximately 86% of which are singletons, and roughly 3.9% rests with the top ten. These data belong to a study of blood T cell repertoires in COVID-19. In the study overall: COVID-19 samples collected from the United States, Italy and Spain covered acute and convalescent phases.

The receptor comes from an older man with active COVID-19. Sequencing was carried out using peripheral blood.

CDR3 bases: TGTGCCATCACCGGGACTAGCGGGGACAATGAGCAGTTCTTC. This encodes CAITGTSGDNEQFF. The chain couples TRBV10-3 to TRBJ2-1; 13 bases map to TRBD2. The CDR3 length is 14 residues. Germline trimming cut 7 bases from V and 5 bases from J; bases unmatched to any gene: 2. Germline V lookup: CDR1 ENHRY, CDR2 SYGVKD.